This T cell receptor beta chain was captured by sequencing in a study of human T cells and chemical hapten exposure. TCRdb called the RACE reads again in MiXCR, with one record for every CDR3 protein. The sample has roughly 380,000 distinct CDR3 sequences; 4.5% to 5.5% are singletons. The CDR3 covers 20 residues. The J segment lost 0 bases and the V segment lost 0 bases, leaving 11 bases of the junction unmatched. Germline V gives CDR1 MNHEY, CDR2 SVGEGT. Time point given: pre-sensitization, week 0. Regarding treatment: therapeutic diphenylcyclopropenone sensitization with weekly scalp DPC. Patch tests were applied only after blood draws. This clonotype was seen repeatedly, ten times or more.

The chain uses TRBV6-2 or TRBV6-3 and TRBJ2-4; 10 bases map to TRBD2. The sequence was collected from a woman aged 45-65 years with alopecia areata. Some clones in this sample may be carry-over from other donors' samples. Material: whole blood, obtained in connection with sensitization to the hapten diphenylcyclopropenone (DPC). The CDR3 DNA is TGTGCCAGCAGTTACTCGAAACTAGCGGGAAACTTCCTAGCCAAAAACATTCAGTACTTC. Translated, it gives CASSYSKLAGNFLAKNIQYF.